The clone carrying this T cell receptor (beta chain) was seen repeatedly, ten times or more. The antigen is unknown. Coverage ceases 3 residues before the CDR3 finishes, and the germline J gene fills in the end. This table comes from immunoSEQ multiplex PCR, and its TCRdb copy is limited to in-frame clones, with some not included. There are 45,000 to 65,000 clones in the sample, none observed a single time. Heparinized whole blood, roughly 5 to 8 ml, came from each donor. These data originate in a study of T cell clonality in common variable immunodeficiency. General study results and limits: CVID subjects showed higher TCRbeta clonality than healthy controls.

CDR3 length: 10 residues. The germline V gene has CDR1 GTSNPN and CDR2 SVGIG (reference sequence). Trimming left V 5 bases short and J 3 bases short, with 4 bases between. The receptor was isolated from a person between 18 and 75 years old in good health. The sequenced sample consisted of peripheral blood mononuclear cells. The J gene is TRBJ1-1, the V gene TRBV30; no reliable D call. CDR3 sequence reads: CAWWHTEAFF. The DNA read from the CDR3 is TGTGCCTGGTGGCACACTGAA.